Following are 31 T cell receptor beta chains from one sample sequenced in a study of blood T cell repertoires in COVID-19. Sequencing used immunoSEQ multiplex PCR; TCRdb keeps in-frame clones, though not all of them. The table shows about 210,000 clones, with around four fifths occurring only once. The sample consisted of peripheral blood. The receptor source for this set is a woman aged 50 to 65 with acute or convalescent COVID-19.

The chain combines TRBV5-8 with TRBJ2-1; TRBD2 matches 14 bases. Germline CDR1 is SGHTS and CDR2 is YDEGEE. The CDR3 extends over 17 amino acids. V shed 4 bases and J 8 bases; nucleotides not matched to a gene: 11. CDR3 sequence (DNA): TGTGCCAGCAGCACCGGACTAGCGGGAGGTCAAAGGGATGAGCAGTTCTTC. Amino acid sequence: CASSTGLAGGQRDEQFF.

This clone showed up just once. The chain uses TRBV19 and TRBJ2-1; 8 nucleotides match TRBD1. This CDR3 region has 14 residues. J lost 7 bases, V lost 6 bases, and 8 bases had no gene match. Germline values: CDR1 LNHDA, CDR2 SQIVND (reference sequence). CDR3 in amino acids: CASSPDRVGNEQFF. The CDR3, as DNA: TGTGCCAGTAGCCCGGACAGGGTTGGGAATGAGCAGTTCTTC.

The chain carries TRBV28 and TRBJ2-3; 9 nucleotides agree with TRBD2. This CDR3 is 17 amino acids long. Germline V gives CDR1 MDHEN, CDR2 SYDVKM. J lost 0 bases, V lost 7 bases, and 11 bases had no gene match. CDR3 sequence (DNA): TGTGCCAGCAAAGCGGGAGGTTTCGACCCCAGCACAGATACGCAGTATTTT. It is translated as CASKAGGFDPSTDTQYF.

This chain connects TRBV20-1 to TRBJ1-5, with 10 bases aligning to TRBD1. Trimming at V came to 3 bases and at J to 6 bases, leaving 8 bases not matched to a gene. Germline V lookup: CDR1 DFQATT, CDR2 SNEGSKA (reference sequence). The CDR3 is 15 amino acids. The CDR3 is CSASFDGQGGQPQHF. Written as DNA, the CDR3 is TGCAGTGCTAGTTTTGACGGACAGGGGGGTCAGCCCCAGCATTTT.

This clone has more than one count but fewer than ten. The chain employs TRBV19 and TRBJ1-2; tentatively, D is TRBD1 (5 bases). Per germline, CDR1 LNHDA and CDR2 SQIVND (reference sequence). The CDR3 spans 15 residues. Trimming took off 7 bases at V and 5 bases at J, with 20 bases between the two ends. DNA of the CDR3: TGTGCCAGTACCAGGGTGGCTTCCCTTGCGTATGGCTACACCTTC. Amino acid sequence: CASTRVASLAYGYTF.

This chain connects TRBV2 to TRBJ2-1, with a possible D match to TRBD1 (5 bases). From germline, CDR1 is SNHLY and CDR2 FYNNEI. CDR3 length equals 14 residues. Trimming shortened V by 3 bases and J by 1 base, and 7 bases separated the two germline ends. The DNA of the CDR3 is TGTGCCAGCAGTGAGGGGCGGTCCTACAATGAGCAGTTCTTC. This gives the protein CASSEGRSYNEQFF.

CDR3 sequence reads: CASSRLGRGGRETQYF. The DNA of the CDR3 is TGTGCCAGCAGCCGCCTAGGACGGGGGGGACGAGAGACCCAGTACTTC. The chain uses TRBV7-2 and TRBJ2-5; 8 bases fit TRBD2. The CDR3 is made up of 16 amino acids. The V segment lost 5 bases and the J segment 4 bases; nucleotides outside the gene matches: 12. From germline, CDR1 is SGHTA and CDR2 FQGNSA.

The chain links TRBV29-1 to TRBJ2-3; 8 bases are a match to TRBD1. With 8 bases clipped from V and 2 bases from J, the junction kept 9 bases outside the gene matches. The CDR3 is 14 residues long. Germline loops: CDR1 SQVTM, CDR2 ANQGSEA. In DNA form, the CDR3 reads TGCAGCTCCCGACAGGGGCGATACACAGATACGCAGTATTTT. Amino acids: CSSRQGRYTDTQYF.

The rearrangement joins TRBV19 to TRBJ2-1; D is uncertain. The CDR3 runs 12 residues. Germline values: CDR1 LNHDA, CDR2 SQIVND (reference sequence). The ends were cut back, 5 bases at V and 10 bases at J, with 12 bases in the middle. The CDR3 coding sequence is TGTGCCAGTAGTCCCCTTAGGAGAGAGCAGTTCTTC. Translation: CASSPLRREQFF.

CDR3 amino acids: CASRGGPYTEAFF. The CDR3 DNA reads TGTGCCAGCCGAGGGGGCCCCTACACTGAAGCTTTCTTT. The chain recombines TRBV7-2 with TRBJ1-1, with TRBD1 matching 7 bases. V shed 8 bases, J shed 3 bases, and the junction held 6 bases outside the gene matches. The CDR3 is made up of 13 amino acids. The germline CDR1 and CDR2 sequences are SGHTA and FQGNSA.

The CDR3 loop reads CASSQGRGRSNYGYTF. DNA of the CDR3: TGTGCCAGCAGCCAGGGAAGGGGGAGATCTAACTATGGCTACACCTTC. The chain uses TRBV14 and TRBJ1-2; possibly TRBD1 for D (6 bases). The V and J ends lost 3 bases and 0 bases respectively, with 14 bases between them. CDR1 is SGHDN, CDR2 FVKESK, per germline. The CDR3 is 16 residues long.

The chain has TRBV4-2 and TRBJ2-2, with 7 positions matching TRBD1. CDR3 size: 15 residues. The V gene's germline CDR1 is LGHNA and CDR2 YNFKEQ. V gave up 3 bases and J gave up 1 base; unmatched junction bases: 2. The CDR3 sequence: CASSQGQQNTGELFF. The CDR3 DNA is TGTGCCAGCAGCCAGGGACAGCAGAACACCGGGGAGCTGTTTTTT.

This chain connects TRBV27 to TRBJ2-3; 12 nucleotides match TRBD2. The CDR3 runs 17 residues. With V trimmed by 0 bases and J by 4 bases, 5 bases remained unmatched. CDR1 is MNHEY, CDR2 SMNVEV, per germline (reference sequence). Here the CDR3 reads CASSLSQTSGSPDTQYF. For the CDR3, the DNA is TGTGCCAGCAGTTTATCGCAGACTAGCGGGAGCCCAGATACGCAGTATTTT.

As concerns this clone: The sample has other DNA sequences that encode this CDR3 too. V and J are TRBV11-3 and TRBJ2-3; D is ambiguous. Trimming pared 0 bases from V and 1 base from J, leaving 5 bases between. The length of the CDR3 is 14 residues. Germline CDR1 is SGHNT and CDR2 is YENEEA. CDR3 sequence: CASSLDPGTDTQYF. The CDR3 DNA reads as TGTGCCAGCAGCTTAGATCCTGGCACAGATACGCAGTATTTT.

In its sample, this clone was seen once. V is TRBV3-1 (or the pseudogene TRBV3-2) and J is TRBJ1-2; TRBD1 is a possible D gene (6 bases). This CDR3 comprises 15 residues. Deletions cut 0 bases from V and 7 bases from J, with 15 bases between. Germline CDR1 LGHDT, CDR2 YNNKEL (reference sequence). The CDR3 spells CASSQDLRGGGGYTF. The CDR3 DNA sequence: TGTGCCAGCAGCCAAGATCTGCGAGGGGGGGGTGGCTACACCTTC.

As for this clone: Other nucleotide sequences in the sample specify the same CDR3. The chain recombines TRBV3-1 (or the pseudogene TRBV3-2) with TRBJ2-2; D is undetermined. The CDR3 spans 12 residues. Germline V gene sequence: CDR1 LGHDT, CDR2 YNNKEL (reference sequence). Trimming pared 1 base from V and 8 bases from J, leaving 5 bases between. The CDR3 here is CASSQARGELFF. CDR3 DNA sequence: TGTGCCAGCAGCCAAGCTCGGGGGGAGCTGTTTTTT.

The DNA for the CDR3 is TGTGCCAGCAGTTACTCGATTTTAGCCAGGGGTTATGGCTACACCTTC. Translated, it gives CASSYSILARGYGYTF. V gene TRBV6-5 combines with J gene TRBJ1-2; D is perhaps TRBD1 (6 bases). Trimming cost V 0 bases and J 5 bases, with 16 bases left between them. Germline V CDR1 and CDR2: MNHEY, SVGAGI. The CDR3 totals 16 residues.

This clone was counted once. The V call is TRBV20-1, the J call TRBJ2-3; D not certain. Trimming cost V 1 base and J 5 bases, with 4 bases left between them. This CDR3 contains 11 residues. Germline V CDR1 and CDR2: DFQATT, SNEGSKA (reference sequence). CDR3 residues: CSARAGDTQYF. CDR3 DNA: TGCAGTGCTAGAGCGGGAGATACGCAGTATTTT.

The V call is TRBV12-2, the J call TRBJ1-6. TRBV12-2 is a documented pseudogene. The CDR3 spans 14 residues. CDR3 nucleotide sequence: TGTGCAAGTCGCTTAGCGCGGGGGAATTCACCCCTCCACTTT. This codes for CASRLARGNSPLHF.

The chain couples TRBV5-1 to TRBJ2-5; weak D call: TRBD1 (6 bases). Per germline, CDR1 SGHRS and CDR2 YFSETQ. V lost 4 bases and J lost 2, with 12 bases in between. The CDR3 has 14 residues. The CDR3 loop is CASSTGQLQETQYF. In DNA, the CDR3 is TGCGCCAGCAGCACAGGACAGTTGCAAGAGACCCAGTACTTC. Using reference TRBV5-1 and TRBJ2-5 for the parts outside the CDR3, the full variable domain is KAGVTQTPRYLIKTRGQQVTLSCSPISGHRSVSWYQQTPGQGLQFLFEYFSETQRNKGNFPGRFSGRQFSNSRSEMNVSTLELGDSALYLCASSTGQLQETQYFGPGTRLLVL.

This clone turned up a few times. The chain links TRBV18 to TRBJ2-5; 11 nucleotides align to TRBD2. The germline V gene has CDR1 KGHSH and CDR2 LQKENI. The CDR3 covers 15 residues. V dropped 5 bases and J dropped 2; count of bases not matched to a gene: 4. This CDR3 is CASSVRLAGQETQYF. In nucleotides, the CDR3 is TGTGCCAGCTCAGTCAGACTAGCGGGACAAGAGACCCAGTACTTC.

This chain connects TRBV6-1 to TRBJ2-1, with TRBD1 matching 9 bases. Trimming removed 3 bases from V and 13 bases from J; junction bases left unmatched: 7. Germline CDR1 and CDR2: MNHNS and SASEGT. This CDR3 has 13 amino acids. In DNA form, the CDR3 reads TGTGCCAGCAGTGAGCCCGGGACAGGGTTCCAGTTCTTC. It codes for CASSEPGTGFQFF.

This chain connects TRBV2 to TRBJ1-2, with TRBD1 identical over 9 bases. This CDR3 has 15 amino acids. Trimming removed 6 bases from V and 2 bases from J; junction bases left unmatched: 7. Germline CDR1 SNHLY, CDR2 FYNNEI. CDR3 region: CASSQPGQGNYGYTF. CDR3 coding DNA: TGTGCCAGCAGCCAACCGGGACAGGGAAACTATGGCTACACCTTC.

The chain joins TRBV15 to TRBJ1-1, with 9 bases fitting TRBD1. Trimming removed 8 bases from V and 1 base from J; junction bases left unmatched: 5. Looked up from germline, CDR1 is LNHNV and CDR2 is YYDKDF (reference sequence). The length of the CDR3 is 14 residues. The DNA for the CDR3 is TGTGCCACCGGCCAGGGACAGGGGAACACTGAAGCTTTCTTT. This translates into CATGQGQGNTEAFF. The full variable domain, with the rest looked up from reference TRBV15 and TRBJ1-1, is DAMVIQNPRYQVTQFGKPVTLSCSQTLNHNVMYWYQQKSSQAPKLLFHYYDKDFNNEADTPDNFQSRRPNTSFCFLDIRSPGLGDTAMYLCATGQGQGNTEAFFGQGTRLTVV.

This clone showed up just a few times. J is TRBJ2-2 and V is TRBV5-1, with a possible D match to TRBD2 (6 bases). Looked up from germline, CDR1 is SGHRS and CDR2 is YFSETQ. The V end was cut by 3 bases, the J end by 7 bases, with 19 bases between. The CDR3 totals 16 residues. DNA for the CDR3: TGCGCCAGCAGCTCCCGCGGACAAGGGAGGCACGGGGAGCTGTTTTTT. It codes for CASSSRGQGRHGELFF.

CDR3 sequence (DNA): TGCGCCAGCAGGGGACTAGCGGGAGTAGATACCGGGGAGCTGTTTTTT. It translates to CASRGLAGVDTGELFF. The rearrangement links TRBV4-1 to TRBJ2-2, with TRBD2 identical over 14 bases. Trimming took 6 bases from V and 5 from J; bases not matched to a gene: 5. This CDR3 has 16 amino acids. CDR1 is MGHRA and CDR2 is YSYEKL in the germline V gene.

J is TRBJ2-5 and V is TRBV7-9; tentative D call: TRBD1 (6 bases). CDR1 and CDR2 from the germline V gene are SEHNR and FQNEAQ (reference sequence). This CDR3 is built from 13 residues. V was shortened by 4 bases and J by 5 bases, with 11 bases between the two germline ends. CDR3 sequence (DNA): TGTGCCAGCAGCTCGACAGGCTCGGAGACCCAGTACTTC. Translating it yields CASSSTGSETQYF.

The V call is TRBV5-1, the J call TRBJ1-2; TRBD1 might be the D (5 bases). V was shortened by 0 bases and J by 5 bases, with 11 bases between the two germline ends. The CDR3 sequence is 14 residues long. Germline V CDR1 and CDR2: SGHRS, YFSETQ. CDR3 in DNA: TGCGCCAGCAGCTTGGGGGGCAGGGTGTATGGCTACACCTTC. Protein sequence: CASSLGGRVYGYTF.

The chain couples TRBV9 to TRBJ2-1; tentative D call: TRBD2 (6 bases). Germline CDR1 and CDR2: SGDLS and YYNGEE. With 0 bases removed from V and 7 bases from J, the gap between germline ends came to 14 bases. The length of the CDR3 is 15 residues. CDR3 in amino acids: CASSVGLARTNEQFF. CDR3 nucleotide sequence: TGTGCCAGCAGCGTAGGTCTAGCGCGGACGAATGAGCAGTTCTTC. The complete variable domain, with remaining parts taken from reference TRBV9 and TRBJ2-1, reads DSGVTQTPKHLITATGQRVTLRCSPRSGDLSVYWYQQSLDQGLQFLIQYYNGEERAKGNILERFSAQQFPDLHSELNLSSLELGDSALYFCASSVGLARTNEQFFGPGTRLTVL.

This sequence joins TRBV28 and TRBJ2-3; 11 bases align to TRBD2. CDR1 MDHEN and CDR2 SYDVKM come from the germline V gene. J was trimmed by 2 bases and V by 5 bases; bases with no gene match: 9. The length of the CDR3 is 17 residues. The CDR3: CASSGVASGRPTDTQYF. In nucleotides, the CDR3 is TGTGCCAGCAGTGGGGTGGCTAGCGGGAGGCCCACAGATACGCAGTATTTT.

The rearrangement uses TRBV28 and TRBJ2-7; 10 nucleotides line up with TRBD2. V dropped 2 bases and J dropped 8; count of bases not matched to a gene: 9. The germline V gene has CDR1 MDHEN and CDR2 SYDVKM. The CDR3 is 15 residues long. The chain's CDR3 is CASSLQAGGRGKQYF. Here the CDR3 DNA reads TGTGCCAGCAGTTTACAAGCGGGAGGGCGGGGGAAGCAGTACTTC.